A single sample is the source of the 3 T cell receptor beta chains below, sequenced in a study of cytomegalovirus exposure and HLA in healthy donors. Profiled with immunoSEQ multiplex PCR; TCRdb holds only in-frame clones, not every one. This sample yields 120,000 or so clones, of which 70% to 90% are seen a single time; 1.5% to 2% belongs to the top ten. Sequencing input: PBMCs. The source of these receptors is a woman between 18 and 29 years old in good health and CMV-seronegative.

CDR3 nucleotide sequence: TGTGCCTGGGGACGGGGAGTAACCTACGAGCAGTACTTC. Translating gives CAWGRGVTYEQYF. V gene TRBV30 combines with J gene TRBJ2-7; a possible D gene is TRBD2 (5 bases). This CDR3 has 13 residues. Germline lookup yields CDR1 GTSNPN and CDR2 SVGIG (reference sequence). The germline V and J ends were trimmed by 5 bases and 2 bases, with 13 bases remaining between them.

The chain combines TRBV27 with TRBJ1-1, with 7 bases lining up with TRBD1. This CDR3 has 14 residues. J gave up 3 bases and V 3 bases, and 4 bases lay outside the gene matches. In germline, CDR1 is MNHEY, CDR2 SMNVEV (reference sequence). The CDR3 is CASSFFRGHTEAFF. As DNA, the CDR3 is TGTGCCAGCAGTTTCTTTAGGGGGCACACTGAAGCTTTCTTT.

A single count supports this clone. The chain links TRBV2 to TRBJ1-5; TRBD1 aligns across 7 bases. Germline CDR1 and CDR2: SNHLY and FYNNEI. The CDR3 loop spans 14 amino acids. Trimming at V came to 6 bases and at J to 7 bases, leaving 9 bases not matched to a gene. CDR3 nucleotide sequence: TGTGCCAGCAGCGGGACAGAGGAGGGCCAGCCCCAGCATTTT. Translated: CASSGTEEGQPQHF. Combining the CDR3 with reference TRBV2 and TRBJ1-5 gives the whole variable domain EPEVTQTPSHQVTQMGQEVILRCVPISNHLYFYWYRQILGQKVEFLVSFYNNEISEKSEIFDDQFSVERPDGSNFTLKIRSTKLEDSAMYFCASSGTEEGQPQHFGDGTRLSIL.